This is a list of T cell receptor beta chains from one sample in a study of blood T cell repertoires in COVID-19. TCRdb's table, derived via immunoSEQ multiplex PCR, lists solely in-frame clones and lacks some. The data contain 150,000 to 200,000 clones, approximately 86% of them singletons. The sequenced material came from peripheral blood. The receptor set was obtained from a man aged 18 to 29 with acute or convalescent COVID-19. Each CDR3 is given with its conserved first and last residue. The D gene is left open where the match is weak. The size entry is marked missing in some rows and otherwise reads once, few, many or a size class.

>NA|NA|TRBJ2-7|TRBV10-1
TGCGCCAGCAGTGGGACTTTACGCGAGCAGTACTTC
CASSGTLREQYF
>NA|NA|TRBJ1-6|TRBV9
TGTGCCAGCAGCGTCAGGGTGACCAATTCACCCCTCCACTTT
CASSVRVTNSPLHF
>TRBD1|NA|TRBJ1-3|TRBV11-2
TGTGCCAGCAGTCGACGGGGACAGGTCTCCTCTGGAAACACCATATATTTT
CASSRRGQVSSGNTIYF
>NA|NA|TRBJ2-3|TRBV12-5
TGTGCTAGTGGTTTGGGGGCAGGGCTCAGCACAGATACGCAGTATTTT
CASGLGAGLSTDTQYF
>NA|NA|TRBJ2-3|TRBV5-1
TGCGCCAGCCACCCAGGGAGGGGGGGCGCAGATACGCAGTATTTT
CASHPGRGGADTQYF
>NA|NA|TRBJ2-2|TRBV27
TGTGCCAGCAGTTTTTTTGCGGGGGCGGGCACCGGGGAGCTGTTTTTT
CASSFFAGAGTGELFF
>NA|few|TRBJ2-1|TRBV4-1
TGCGCCAGCAGCCAAGATTGGGGGGGCGATGAGCAGTTCTTC
CASSQDWGGDEQFF
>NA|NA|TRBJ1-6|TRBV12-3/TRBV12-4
TGTGCCAGCAGTGAACAGGGTCCCCTCCACTTT
CASSEQGPLHF
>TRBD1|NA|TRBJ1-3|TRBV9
TGTGCCAGCAGCGTTGAGGGGGCCTCCTCTGGAAACACCATATATTTT
CASSVEGASSGNTIYF
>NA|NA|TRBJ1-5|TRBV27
TGTGCCAGCAGTTCAATACAGGGTCGCAATCAGCCCCAGCATTTT
CASSSIQGRNQPQHF
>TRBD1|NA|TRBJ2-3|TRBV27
TGTGCCAGCAGTGCTAATTCCTGGGACAGGGTCATAGATACGCAGTATTTT
CASSANSWDRVIDTQYF
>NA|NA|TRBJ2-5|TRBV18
TGTGCCAGCTCACCTCAGCAAGAGACCCAGTACTTC
CASSPQQETQYF
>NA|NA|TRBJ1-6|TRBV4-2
TGTGCCAGCAGCCAAGCGGCAGGGAAAATATCACCCCTCCACTTT
CASSQAAGKISPLHF
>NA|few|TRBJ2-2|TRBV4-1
TGCGCCAGCAGCCGCAATTCAGGGCAGCACACCGGGGAGCTGTTTTTT
CASSRNSGQHTGELFF
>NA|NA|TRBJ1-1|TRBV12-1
TGTGCCAGCAGCTTTTTGCCGGTCCAGAACACTGAAGCTTTCTTT
CASSFLPVQNTEAFF
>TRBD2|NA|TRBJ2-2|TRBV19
TGTGCCAGCAAATCACTAGCGGGGGATATCACCGGGGAGCTGTTTTTT
CASKSLAGDITGELFF
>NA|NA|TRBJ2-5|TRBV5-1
TGCGCCAGCAGCTTCCAGTACCAAGAGACCCAGTACTTC
CASSFQYQETQYF
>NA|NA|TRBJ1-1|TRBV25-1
TGTGCCAGCAGTGAACGGAGGGGTACTGAAGCTTTCTTT
CASSERRGTEAFF
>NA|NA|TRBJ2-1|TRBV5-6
TGTGCCAGCCTACAGAGAACCTACAATGAGCAGTTCTTC
CASLQRTYNEQFF
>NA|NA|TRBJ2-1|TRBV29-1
TGCAGCGTTGAAGTACGCGGTGTTGAGCAGTTCTTC
CSVEVRGVEQFF
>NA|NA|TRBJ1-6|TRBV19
TGTGCCAGTAGTATTGGCAGGGGTATTGAATCACCCCTCCACTTT
CASSIGRGIESPLHF
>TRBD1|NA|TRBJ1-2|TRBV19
TGTGCCAGTAGTATTAACAGGGGGGGCCACTATGGCTACACCTTC
CASSINRGGHYGYTF
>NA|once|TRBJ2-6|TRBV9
TGTGCCAGCAGTAGGGGTGGTGGGGCCAACGTCCTGACTTTC
CASSRGGGANVLTF
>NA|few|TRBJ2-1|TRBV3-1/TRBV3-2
TGTGCCAGCAGCACCCGACAGAGCTCCTACAATGAGCAGTTCTTC
CASSTRQSSYNEQFF
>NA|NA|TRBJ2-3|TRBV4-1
TGCGCCAGCAGCCAACAGCCCCCGGGACTCGGAAGCACAGATACGCAGTATTTT
CASSQQPPGLGSTDTQYF
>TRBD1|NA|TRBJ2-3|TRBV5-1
TGCGCCAGCAGCTTGGGAGGGGGCGTGGTAACAGATACGCAGTATTTT
CASSLGGGVVTDTQYF
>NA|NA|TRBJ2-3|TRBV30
TGTGCCTGGAGACAGGGAGGGAGCACAGATACGCAGTATTTT
CAWRQGGSTDTQYF
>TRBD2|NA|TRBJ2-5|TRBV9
TGTGCCAGCAGTCGTAGCGGGGGCCAATCACAAGAGACCCAGTACTTC
CASSRSGGQSQETQYF
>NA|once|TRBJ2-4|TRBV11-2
TGTGCCAGCAGCTTAACCAGGGAGGACGACATTCAGTACTTC
CASSLTREDDIQYF
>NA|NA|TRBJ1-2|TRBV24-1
TGTGCCACCAGTGATCCCCTAAGTGGCTACACCTTC
CATSDPLSGYTF
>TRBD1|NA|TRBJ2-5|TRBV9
TGTGCCAGCAGCCGTTGGACAGGGGCCCAAGAGACCCAGTACTTC
CASSRWTGAQETQYF
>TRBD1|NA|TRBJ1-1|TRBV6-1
TGTGCCAGCAGTGAAGCGCTTTCAGGGGGCACTGAAGCTTTCTTT
CASSEALSGGTEAFF
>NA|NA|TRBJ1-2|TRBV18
TGTGCCAGCTCACCACAGGGGAATGGCTACACCTTC
CASSPQGNGYTF
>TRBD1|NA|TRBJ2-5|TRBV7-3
TGTGCCAGCAGCTTAGTCCCAGGGGGCGGTGAGACCCAGTACTTC
CASSLVPGGGETQYF
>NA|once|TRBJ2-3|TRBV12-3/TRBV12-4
TGTGCCTGGGCTCGGCTCCCAGATACGCAGTATTTT
CAWARLPDTQYF
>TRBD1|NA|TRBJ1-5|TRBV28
TGTGCCAGCAGTCGTGTGGGCAGGGGGCAACAGCCCCAGCATTTT
CASSRVGRGQQPQHF
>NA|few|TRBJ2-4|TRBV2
TGTGCCAGCAGGGACAGTAACATTCAGTACTTC
CASRDSNIQYF
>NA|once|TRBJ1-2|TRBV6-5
TGTGCCAGCAGTTCGGCCGGGTTTGGCTACACCTTC
CASSSAGFGYTF
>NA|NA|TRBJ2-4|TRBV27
TGTGCCAGCAGTTACGGACGGGGAAACATTCAGTACTTC
CASSYGRGNIQYF
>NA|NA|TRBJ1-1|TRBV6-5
TGTGCCAGCAGTTACAGACAAAACGTAAAGACTGAAGCTTTCTTT
CASSYRQNVKTEAFF
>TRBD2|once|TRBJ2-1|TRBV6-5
TGTGCCAGCAGTTGGGAAGCGGGGGGCGACGGAAATGAGCAGTTCTTC
CASSWEAGGDGNEQFF
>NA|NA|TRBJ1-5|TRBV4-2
TGTGCCAGCAGCATACAGGGAGAAAGCAATCAGCCCCAGCATTTT
CASSIQGESNQPQHF
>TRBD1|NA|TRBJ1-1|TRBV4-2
TGTGCCAGCAGCCAAGATCCTGCGACAGGGACTGAAGCTTTCTTT
CASSQDPATGTEAFF
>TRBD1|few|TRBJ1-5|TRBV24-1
TGTGCCACCAGTGATTGGGGGACAGCTCAGCCCCAGCATTTT
CATSDWGTAQPQHF